The table lists the clone carrying this T cell receptor (beta chain) with a few counts. What it binds is unknown. Germline V gene lookup returns CDR1 MNHEY and CDR2 SVGAGI. The junction had 7 bases not matched to a gene; V was cut back by 7 bases and J by 2 bases. This CDR3 has 14 residues. This specimen comes from a study of T cell repertoires in cytomegalovirus infection. Study summary: Well-studied HLA-B-restricted epitopes and recently identified HLA-C-restricted epitopes of CMV were both used in the study. Matching HLA type and CMV infection were both indicated by public TCR beta signatures. Broader study findings: CMV-specific TCR beta clonotypes restricted by HLA-C dominated the ex vivo response. Based on cumulative public TCR beta family frequency, carriers of CMV plus the relevant HLA were identified.

MiXCR, run by TCRdb on the reads, gives a single entry per CDR3 protein. The table includes roughly 800,000 distinct CDR3 sequences, approximately 32% detected once. This rearrangement joins TRBV6-5 to TRBJ2-5, with 7 bases fitting TRBD2. The sample was cultured CD8+ T cells from PBMCs, taken from culture after CMV antigen stimulation. The sequence derives from a human donor in good health (CMV status not recorded). Some clones in this sample may be carry-over from other donors' samples. In nucleotides, the CDR3 is TGTGCCAGCACTAGCGGACGGCGTCAAGAGACCCAGTACTTC. As protein: CASTSGRRQETQYF.